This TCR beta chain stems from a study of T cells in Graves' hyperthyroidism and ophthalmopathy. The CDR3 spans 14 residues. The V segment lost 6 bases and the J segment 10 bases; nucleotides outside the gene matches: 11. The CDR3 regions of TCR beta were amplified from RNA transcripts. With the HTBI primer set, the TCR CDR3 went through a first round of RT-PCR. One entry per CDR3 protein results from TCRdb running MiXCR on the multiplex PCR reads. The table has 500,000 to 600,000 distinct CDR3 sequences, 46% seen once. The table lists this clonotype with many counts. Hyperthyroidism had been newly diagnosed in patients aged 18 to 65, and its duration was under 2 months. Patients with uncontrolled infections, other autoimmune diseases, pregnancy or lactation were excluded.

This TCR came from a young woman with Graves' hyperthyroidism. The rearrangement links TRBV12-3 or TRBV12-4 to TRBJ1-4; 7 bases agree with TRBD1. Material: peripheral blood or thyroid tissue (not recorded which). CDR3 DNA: TGTGCCAGCAGCGCGACAGGGACGTTTGGAAAACTGTTTTTT. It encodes CASSATGTFGKLFF.